The 3 T cell receptor beta chains listed next were all sequenced from one sample in a study of blood T cell repertoires in COVID-19. This table comes from immunoSEQ multiplex PCR, and its TCRdb copy is limited to in-frame clones, with some not included. The sample has some 320,000 clones, more than 70% seen once. Sequenced material: PBMCs or T cells enriched from blood (not recorded which). The origin of the receptors is a woman aged 25-40 years who had recovered from COVID-19.

The V call is TRBV7-2, the J call TRBJ1-2; maybe TRBD1 (5 bases). CDR1 SGHTA and CDR2 FQGNSA come from the germline V gene. The CDR3 has 12 residues. V lost 4 bases and J lost 8, with 11 bases in between. CDR3 amino acids: CASSSPRGGYTF. The CDR3 DNA sequence: TGTGCCAGCAGCTCCCCGCGGGGGGGCTACACCTTC.

This sequence joins TRBV5-1 and TRBJ2-7, with no clear D. CDR3 length equals 17 residues. The germline V gene has CDR1 SGHRS and CDR2 YFSETQ. V gave up 3 bases and J gave up 1 base, with 20 bases separating them. CDR3 loop: CASSSRLDLNPSYEQYF. The CDR3 nucleotides are TGCGCCAGCAGCTCCCGACTCGACTTGAACCCTTCCTACGAGCAGTACTTC.

V and J are TRBV5-5 and TRBJ1-4; TRBD1 matches 7 bases. Germline V lookup: CDR1 SGHKS, CDR2 YYEKEE (reference sequence). The CDR3 totals 15 residues. V gave up 8 bases and J gave up 4 bases; unmatched junction bases: 11. The CDR3 DNA follows: TGTGCCAGTAATGCTCCCGGGACAGATAATGAAAAACTGTTTTTT. Translation: CASNAPGTDNEKLFF.